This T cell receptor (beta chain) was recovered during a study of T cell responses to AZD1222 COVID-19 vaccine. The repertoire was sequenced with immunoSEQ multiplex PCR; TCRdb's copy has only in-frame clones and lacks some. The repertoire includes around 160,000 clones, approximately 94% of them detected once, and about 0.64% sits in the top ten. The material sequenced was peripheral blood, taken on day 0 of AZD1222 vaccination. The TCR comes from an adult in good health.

In DNA form, the CDR3 reads TGTGCCAGCAGCTCGGGGGACCAGGAAAAACTGTTTTTT. This gives the protein CASSSGDQEKLFF. The chain recombines TRBV7-8 with TRBJ1-4, with D possibly matching TRBD1 (5 bases). Germline V lookup: CDR1 SGHVS, CDR2 FQNEAQ. The CDR3 runs to 13 residues. V was trimmed by 4 bases and J by 8 bases, leaving 11 bases between them. The full variable domain, rest sourced from reference TRBV7-8 and TRBJ1-4, is GAGVSQSPRYKVAKRGQDVALRCDPISGHVSLFWYQQALGQGPEFLTYFQNEAQLDKSGLPSDRFFAERPEGSVSTLKIQRTQQEDSAVYLCASSSGDQEKLFFGSGTQLSVL.